Listed below are T cell receptor beta chains from one sample, sequenced in a study of T cells in Graves' hyperthyroidism and ophthalmopathy. One entry per CDR3 protein results from TCRdb running MiXCR on the multiplex PCR reads. The sample shows about 270,000 distinct CDR3 sequences, approximately 23% of them seen only once. Sequencing was done on a sample of blood. These receptors all stem from a man aged 25-45 years with Graves' ophthalmopathy. Both conserved end residues are part of each CDR3. A D gene is named only where the DNA matches it firmly. Expanded clones are given a class, and other clones once, few, many or no size at all.

>many|TRBV18|NA|TRBJ2-5
TGTGCCAGCTCACCCCGACCAACAGAGACCCAGTACTTC
CASSPRPTETQYF
>few|TRBV19|TRBD2|TRBJ2-1
TGTGCCAGTAACCTCCTAGCGGGAGGGTCGAATGAGCAGTTCTTC
CASNLLAGGSNEQFF
>NA|TRBV24-1|NA|TRBJ1-1
TGTGCCACCAGAGACAGGCCGAACACTGAAGCTTTCTTT
CATRDRPNTEAFF
>NA|TRBV28|TRBD1|TRBJ1-6
TGTGCCAGCAGTTTGACAGGGTGGTCACCCCTCCACTTT
CASSLTGWSPLHF
>NA|TRBV14|TRBD2|TRBJ2-3
TGTGCCAGCAGCGGGGGGGGGTCTAGCGGGAGTACAGATACGCAGTATTTT
CASSGGGSSGSTDTQYF
>NA|TRBV12-3/TRBV12-4|TRBD2|TRBJ2-1
TGTGCCAGCAGTGTCCCTGGGCGGGGGAGGGATGAGCAGTTCTTC
CASSVPGRGRDEQFF
>few|TRBV7-2|NA|TRBJ1-2
TGTGCCAGCAGCATAAACAGTAACTATGGCTACACCTTC
CASSINSNYGYTF
>many|TRBV11-2|TRBD2|TRBJ2-1
TGTGCCAGCAGCTTAGACATATATACAGGGGCGCTGACTAGCGGAGGACACAATGAGCAGTTCTTC
CASSLDIYTGALTSGGHNEQFF
>NA|TRBV28|NA|TRBJ2-1
TGTGCCAGCAGTTTCTCCCAACAGGCGTACAGGGATGAGCAGTTCTTC
CASSFSQQAYRDEQFF
>few|TRBV15|NA|TRBJ1-5
TGTGCCACCAGCAGAGATCTTGGGACGAGTTATCAGCCCCAGCATTTT
CATSRDLGTSYQPQHF
>NA|TRBV10-3|NA|TRBJ2-7
TGTGCCATCAGTGAGTCGATGTTGGTCGTCGAGCACGAGCAGTACTTC
CAISESMLVVEHEQYF
>NA|TRBV9|TRBD2|TRBJ2-1
TGTGCCAGCAGCGTAGCTAGCGGGAGCGATGAGCAGTTCTTC
CASSVASGSDEQFF
>many|TRBV20-1|TRBD2|TRBJ2-7
TGCAGTGCTAGAGACGATAGCGGGAGCTCCTACGAGCAGTACTTC
CSARDDSGSSYEQYF
>NA|TRBV20-1|TRBD2|TRBJ2-1
TGCAGTGCTAGGGGGGGGACCGTGGTGGAGCAGTTCTTC
CSARGGTVVEQFF
>NA|TRBV12-3/TRBV12-4|NA|TRBJ1-5
TGTGCCAGCAGTCCGGACAGTCCCCTTAGCAATCAGCCCCAGCATTTT
CASSPDSPLSNQPQHF
>NA|TRBV4-1|NA|TRBJ1-4
TGCGCCAGCAGCCAAGAGAGGAGTGCAACTAATGAAAAACTGTTTTTT
CASSQERSATNEKLFF
>few|TRBV12-3/TRBV12-4|TRBD1|TRBJ2-3
TGTGCCAGCAGACAAAACAGGGGGCAGTCGGCCACGCAGTATTTT
CASRQNRGQSATQYF
>few|TRBV27|TRBD1|TRBJ2-7
TGTGCCAGCAGTTTACCTGGGACAGTTCGGCACGAGCAGTACTTC
CASSLPGTVRHEQYF
>NA|TRBV11-2|NA|TRBJ2-6
TGTGCCAGCAGCTTAGCCCCAGGCGGGGGCACTCACTGGGAAGGGGCCAACGTCCTGACTTTC
CASSLAPGGGTHWEGANVLTF
>NA|TRBV6-6|NA|TRBJ1-5
TGTGCCAGCAGTTACTCTTTGGGGGTCGTAGTAGTGCCCCAGCATTTT
CASSYSLGVVVVPQHF
>many|TRBV6-1|TRBD2|TRBJ2-7
TGTGCCAGCACGGACCAACTAGCGGGAGGCTCCTACGAGCAGTACTTC
CASTDQLAGGSYEQYF
>NA|TRBV7-3|NA|TRBJ2-2
TGTGCCAGCTCCCCGGAGCATGGCGGGGAGCTGTTTTTT
CASSPEHGGELFF
>NA|TRBV9|NA|TRBJ2-2
TGTGCCAGCAGCGTAGTTGTAGATACCGGGGAGCTGTTTTTT
CASSVVVDTGELFF
>NA|TRBV2|NA|TRBJ1-2
TGTGCCAGCAAGCAGGGTAACTATGGCTACACCTTC
CASKQGNYGYTF
>few|TRBV6-1|NA|TRBJ1-2
TGTGCCAGCAGTGAAGGGGAGGTCTATGGCTACACCTTC
CASSEGEVYGYTF
>NA|TRBV29-1|TRBD2|TRBJ2-3
TGCAGCGTTGTTCTAGCGGGAGTCGATACGCAGTATTTT
CSVVLAGVDTQYF
>NA|TRBV29-1|TRBD2|TRBJ2-7
TGCAGCGTTGAAGGCGGGAGCCACGAGCAGTACTTC
CSVEGGSHEQYF
>few|TRBV28|TRBD1|TRBJ1-2
TGTGCCAGCAGTTTTAGGGACAGGGTAATCGGTGGCTACACCTTC
CASSFRDRVIGGYTF
>NA|TRBV20-1|NA|TRBJ2-3
TGCAGTGCTTCGACGACTACAGATACGCAGTATTTT
CSASTTTDTQYF
>few|TRBV6-1|NA|TRBJ1-1
TGTGCCAGCAGTGACCTACTACTGAACACTGAAGCTTTCTTT
CASSDLLLNTEAFF